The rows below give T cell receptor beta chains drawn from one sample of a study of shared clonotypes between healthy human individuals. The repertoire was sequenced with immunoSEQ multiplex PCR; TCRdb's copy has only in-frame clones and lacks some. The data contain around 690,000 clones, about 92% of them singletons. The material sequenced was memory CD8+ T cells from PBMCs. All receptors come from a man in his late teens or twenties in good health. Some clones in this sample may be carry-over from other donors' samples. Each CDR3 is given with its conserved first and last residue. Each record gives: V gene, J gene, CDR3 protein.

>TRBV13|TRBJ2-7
CASSFLAGAPSYEQYF
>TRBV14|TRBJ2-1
CASSQDWRGHNEQFF
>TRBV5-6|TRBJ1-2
CASSSGQVYGYTF
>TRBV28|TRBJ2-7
CASSQKGLSDEQYF
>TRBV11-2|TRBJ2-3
CASSFSLAGLDTQYF
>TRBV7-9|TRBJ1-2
CASSLDQDYGYTF
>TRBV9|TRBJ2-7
CASSRGSSYEQYF
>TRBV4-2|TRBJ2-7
CASSQGQKPYEQYF
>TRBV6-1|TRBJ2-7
CASSGTDRGRIYEQYF
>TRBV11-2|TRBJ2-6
CASSTKNSSGANVLTF
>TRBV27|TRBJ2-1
CASSLGLSVGEQFF
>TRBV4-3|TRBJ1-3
CASSQDQVALSPGNTIYF
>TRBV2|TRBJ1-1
CASSPSLGGSNTEAFF
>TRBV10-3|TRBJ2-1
CAISTSGPSNEQFF
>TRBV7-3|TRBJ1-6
CASSLRGFGSPLHF
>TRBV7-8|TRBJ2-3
CASSLLAGDTQYF
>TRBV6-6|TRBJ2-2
CASRTASGPSELFF
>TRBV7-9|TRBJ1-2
CASSLAEGHGYTF
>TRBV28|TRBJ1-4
CATNDKRHEKLFF
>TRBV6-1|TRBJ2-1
CASNQYNEQFF